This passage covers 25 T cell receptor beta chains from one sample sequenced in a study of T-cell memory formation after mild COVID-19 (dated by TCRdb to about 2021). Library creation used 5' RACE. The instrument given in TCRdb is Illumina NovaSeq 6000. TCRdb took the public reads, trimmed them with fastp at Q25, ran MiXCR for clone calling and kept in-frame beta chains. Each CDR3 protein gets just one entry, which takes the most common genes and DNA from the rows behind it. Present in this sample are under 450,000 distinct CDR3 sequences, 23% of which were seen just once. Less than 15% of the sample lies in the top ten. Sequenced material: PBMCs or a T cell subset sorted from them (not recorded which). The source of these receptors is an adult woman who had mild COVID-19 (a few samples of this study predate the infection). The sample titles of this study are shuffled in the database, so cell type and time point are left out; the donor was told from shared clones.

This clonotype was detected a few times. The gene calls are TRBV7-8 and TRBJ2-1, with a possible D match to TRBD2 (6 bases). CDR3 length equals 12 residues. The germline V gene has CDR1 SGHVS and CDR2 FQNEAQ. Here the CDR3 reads CALGGLVNEQFF. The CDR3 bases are TGTGCTCTCGGGGGACTGGTGAATGAGCAGTTCTTC.

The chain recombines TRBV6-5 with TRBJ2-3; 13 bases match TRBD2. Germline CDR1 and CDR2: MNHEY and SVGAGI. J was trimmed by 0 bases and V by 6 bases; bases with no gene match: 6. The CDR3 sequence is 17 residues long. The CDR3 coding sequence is TGTGCCAGCAGCCCTTGGACTAGCGGGGGAAGCACAGATACGCAGTATTTT. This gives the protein CASSPWTSGGSTDTQYF.

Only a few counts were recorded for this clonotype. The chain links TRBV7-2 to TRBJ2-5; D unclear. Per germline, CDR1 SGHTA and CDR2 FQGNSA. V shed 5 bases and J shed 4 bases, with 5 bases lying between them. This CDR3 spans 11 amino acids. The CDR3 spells CASSDLETQYF. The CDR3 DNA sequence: TGTGCCAGCAGCGATTTAGAGACCCAGTACTTC.

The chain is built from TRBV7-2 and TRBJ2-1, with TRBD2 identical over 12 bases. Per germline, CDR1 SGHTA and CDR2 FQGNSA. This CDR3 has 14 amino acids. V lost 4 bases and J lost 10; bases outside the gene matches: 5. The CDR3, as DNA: TGTGCCAGCAGCTCAACTAGCGGGAGGTGGGAGCAGTTCTTC. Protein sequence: CASSSTSGRWEQFF.

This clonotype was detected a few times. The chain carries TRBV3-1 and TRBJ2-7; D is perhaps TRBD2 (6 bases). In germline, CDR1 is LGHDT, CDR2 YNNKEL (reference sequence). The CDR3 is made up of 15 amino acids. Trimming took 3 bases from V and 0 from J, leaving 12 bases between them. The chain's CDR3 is CASSQGGMSSYEQYF. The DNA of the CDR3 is TGTGCCAGCAGCCAGGGCGGGATGAGCTCCTACGAGCAGTACTTC.

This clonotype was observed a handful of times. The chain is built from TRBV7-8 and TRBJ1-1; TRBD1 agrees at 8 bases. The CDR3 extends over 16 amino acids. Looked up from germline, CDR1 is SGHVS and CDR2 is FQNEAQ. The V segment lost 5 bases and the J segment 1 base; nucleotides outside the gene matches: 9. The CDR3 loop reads CASSLDREGENTEAFF. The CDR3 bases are TGTGCCAGCAGCCTGGACAGGGAAGGGGAGAACACTGAAGCTTTCTTT.

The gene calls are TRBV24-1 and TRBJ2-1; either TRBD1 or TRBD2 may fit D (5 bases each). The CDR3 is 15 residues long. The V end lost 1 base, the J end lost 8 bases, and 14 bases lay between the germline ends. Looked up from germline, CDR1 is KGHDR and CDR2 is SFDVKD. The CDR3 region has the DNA TGTGCCACCAGTGATTTCACATCTAGCAGGGATGAGCAGTTCTTC. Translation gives CATSDFTSSRDEQFF.

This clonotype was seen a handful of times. The CDR3 region is CASSPYGASGVYEQYF. The CDR3 coding sequence is TGTGCCAGCAGCCCCTACGGGGCTAGCGGGGTCTACGAGCAGTACTTC. This chain connects TRBV7-3 to TRBJ2-7, with 9 bases aligning to TRBD2. CDR3 length: 16 amino acids. After removal of 5 bases from V and 3 bases from J, the junction contained 11 bases not matched to a gene. The germline V gene encodes CDR1 SGHTA and CDR2 FQGTGA. The whole variable domain, filled in from reference TRBV7-3 and TRBJ2-7, reads GAGVSQTPSNKVTEKGKYVELRCDPISGHTALYWYRQSLGQGPEFLIYFQGTGAADDSGLPNDRFFAVRPEGSVSTLKIQRTERGDSAVYLCASSPYGASGVYEQYFGPGTRLTVT.

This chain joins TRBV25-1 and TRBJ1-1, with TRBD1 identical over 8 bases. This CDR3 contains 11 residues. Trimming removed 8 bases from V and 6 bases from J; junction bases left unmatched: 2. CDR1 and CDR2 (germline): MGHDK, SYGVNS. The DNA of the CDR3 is TGTGCCAGCGACAGGGGCCCTGAAGCTTTCTTT. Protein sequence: CASDRGPEAFF.

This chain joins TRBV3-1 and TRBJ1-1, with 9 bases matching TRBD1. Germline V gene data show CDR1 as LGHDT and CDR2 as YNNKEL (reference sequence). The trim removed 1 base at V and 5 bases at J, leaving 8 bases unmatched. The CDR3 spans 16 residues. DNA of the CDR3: TGTGCCAGCAGCCAAGGACAGGGGGTTTTCGGAACTGAAGCTTTCTTT. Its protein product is CASSQGQGVFGTEAFF.

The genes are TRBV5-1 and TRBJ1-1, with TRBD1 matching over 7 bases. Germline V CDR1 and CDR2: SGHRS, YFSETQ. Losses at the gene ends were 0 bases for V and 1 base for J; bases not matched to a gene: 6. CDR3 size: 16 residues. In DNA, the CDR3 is TGCGCCAGCAGCTTGGGTCAGACAGGGCCGAACACTGAAGCTTTCTTT. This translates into CASSLGQTGPNTEAFF.

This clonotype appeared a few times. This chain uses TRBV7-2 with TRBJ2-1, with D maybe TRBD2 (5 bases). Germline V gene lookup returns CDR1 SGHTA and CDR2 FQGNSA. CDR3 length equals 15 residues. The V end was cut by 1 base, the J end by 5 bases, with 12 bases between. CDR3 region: CASSLGWTPNNEQFF. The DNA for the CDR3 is TGTGCCAGCAGCTTAGGGTGGACTCCTAACAATGAGCAGTTCTTC.

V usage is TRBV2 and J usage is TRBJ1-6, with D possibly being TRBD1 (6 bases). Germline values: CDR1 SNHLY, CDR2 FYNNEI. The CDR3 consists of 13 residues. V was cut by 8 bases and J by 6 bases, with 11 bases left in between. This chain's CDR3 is CASGAGVNSPLHF. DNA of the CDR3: TGTGCCAGCGGGGCAGGGGTTAATTCACCCCTCCACTTT. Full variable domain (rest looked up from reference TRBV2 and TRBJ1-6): EPEVTQTPSHQVTQMGQEVILRCVPISNHLYFYWYRQILGQKVEFLVSFYNNEISEKSEIFDDQFSVERPDGSNFTLKIRSTKLEDSAMYFCASGAGVNSPLHFGNGTRLTVT.

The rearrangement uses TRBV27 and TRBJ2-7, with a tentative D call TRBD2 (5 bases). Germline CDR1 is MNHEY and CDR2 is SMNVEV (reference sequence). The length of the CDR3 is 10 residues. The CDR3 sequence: CAQTRGEQYF. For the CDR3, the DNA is TGTGCTCAGACACGGGGCGAGCAGTACTTC.

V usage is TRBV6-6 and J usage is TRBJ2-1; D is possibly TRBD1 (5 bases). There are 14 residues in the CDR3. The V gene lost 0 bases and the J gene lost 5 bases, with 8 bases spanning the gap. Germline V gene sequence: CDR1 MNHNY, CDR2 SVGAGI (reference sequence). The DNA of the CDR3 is TGTGCCAGCAGTTACTCACAGGCGGACAATGAGCAGTTCTTC. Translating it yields CASSYSQADNEQFF.

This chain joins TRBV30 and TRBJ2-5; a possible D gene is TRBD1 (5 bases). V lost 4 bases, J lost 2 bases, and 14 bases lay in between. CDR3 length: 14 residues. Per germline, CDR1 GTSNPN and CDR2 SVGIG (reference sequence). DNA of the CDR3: TGTGCCTGGACCCCATGGGGCGGACAAGAGACCCAGTACTTC. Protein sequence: CAWTPWGGQETQYF.

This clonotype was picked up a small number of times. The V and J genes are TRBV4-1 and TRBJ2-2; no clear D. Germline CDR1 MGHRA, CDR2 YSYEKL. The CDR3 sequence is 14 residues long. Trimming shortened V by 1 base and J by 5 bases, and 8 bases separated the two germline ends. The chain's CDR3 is CASSQGLGTGELFF. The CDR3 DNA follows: TGCGCCAGCAGCCAAGGTCTGGGGACCGGGGAGCTGTTTTTT.

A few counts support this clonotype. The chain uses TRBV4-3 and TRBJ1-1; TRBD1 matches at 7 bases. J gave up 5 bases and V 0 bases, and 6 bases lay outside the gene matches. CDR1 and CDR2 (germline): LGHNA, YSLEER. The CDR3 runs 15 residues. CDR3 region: CASSQDWQGGTEAFF. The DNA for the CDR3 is TGCGCCAGCAGCCAAGATTGGCAGGGGGGAACTGAAGCTTTCTTT.

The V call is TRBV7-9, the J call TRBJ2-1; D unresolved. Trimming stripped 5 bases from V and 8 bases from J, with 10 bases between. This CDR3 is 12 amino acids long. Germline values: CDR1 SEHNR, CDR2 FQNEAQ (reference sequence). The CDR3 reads CASSEEGYEQFF. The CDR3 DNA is TGTGCCAGCAGCGAGGAAGGGTATGAGCAGTTCTTC. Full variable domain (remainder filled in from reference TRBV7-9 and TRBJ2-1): DTGVSQNPRHKITKRGQNVTFRCDPISEHNRLYWYRQTLGQGPEFLTYFQNEAQLEKSRLLSDRFSAERPKGSFSTLEIQRTEQGDSAMYLCASSEEGYEQFFGPGTRLTVL.

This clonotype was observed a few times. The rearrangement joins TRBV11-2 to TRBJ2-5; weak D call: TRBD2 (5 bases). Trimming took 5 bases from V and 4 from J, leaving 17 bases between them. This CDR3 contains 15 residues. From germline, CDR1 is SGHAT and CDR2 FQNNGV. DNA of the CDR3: TGTGCCAGCAGCGCCGGACTTCAAGGGAGAGAGACCCAGTACTTC. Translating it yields CASSAGLQGRETQYF.

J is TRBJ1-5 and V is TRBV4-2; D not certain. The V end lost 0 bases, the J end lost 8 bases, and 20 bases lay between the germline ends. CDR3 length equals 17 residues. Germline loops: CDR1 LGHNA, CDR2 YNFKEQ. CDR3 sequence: CASSQDRGMRPVKPQHF. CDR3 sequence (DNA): TGTGCCAGCAGCCAAGATCGTGGAATGCGTCCCGTGAAGCCCCAGCATTTT.

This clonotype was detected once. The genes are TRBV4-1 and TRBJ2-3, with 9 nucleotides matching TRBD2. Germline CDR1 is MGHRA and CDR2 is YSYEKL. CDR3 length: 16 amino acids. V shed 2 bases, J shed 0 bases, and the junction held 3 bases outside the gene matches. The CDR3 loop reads CASSQPTSGSTDTQYF. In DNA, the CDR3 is TGCGCCAGCAGCCAACCTACTAGCGGGAGCACAGATACGCAGTATTTT.

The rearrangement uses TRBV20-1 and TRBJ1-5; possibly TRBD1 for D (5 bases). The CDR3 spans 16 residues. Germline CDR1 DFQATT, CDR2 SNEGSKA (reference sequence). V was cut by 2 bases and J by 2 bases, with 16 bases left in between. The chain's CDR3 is CSARRKHTGGNQPQHF. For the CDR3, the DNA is TGCAGTGCTAGACGGAAGCATACGGGGGGCAATCAGCCCCAGCATTTT.

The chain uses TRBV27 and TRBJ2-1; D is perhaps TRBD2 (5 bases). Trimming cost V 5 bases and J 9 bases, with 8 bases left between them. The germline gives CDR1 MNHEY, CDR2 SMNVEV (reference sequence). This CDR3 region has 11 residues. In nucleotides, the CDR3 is TGTGCCAGCAGTCCCGGGATTGAGCAGTTCTTC. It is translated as CASSPGIEQFF.

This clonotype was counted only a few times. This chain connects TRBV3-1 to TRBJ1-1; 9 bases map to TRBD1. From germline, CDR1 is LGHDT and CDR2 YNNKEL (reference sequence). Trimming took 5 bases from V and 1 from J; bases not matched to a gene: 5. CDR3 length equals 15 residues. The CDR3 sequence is CASSATGGRNTEAFF. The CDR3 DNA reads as TGTGCCAGCAGCGCGACAGGGGGACGGAACACTGAAGCTTTCTTT.